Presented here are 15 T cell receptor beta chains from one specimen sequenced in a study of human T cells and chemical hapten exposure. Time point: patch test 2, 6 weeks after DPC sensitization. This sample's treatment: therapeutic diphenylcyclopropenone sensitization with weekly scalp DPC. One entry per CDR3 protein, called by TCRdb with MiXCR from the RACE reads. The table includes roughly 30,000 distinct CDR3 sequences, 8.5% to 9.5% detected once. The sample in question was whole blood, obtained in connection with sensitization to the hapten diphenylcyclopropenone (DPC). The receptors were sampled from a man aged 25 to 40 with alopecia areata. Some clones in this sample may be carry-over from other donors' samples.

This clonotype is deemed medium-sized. CDR3 sequence reads: CASSLSTGGLFTEAFF. The CDR3 DNA sequence: TGTGCCAGCAGCTTATCCACAGGGGGCCTCTTCACTGAAGCTTTCTTT. The chain is built from TRBV7-9 and TRBJ1-1, with 9 bases lining up with TRBD1. V was pared by 2 bases and J by 4 bases, with 8 bases of the junction left unmatched. This CDR3 spans 16 amino acids. Germline assignment: CDR1 SEHNR and CDR2 FQNEAQ (reference sequence). Together with reference TRBV7-9 and TRBJ1-1, the CDR3 gives the full variable domain: DTGVSQNPRHKITKRGQNVTFRCDPISEHNRLYWYRQTLGQGPEFLTYFQNEAQLEKSRLLSDRFSAERPKGSFSTLEIQRTEQGDSAMYLCASSLSTGGLFTEAFFGQGTRLTVV.

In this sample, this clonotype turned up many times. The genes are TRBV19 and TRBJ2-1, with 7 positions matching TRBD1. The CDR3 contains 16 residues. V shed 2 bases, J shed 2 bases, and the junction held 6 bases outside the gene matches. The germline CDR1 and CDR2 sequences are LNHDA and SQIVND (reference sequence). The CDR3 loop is CASSIPSGTAYNEQFF. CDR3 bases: TGTGCCAGTAGTATACCGTCCGGGACAGCCTACAATGAGCAGTTCTTC.

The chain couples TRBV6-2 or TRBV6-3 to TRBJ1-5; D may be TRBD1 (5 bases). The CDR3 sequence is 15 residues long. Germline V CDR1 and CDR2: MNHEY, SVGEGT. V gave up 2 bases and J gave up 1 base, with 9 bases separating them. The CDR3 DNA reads TGTGCCAGCAGTTACAGGCAGGGAAGCAATCAGCCCCAGCATTTT. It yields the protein CASSYRQGSNQPQHF.

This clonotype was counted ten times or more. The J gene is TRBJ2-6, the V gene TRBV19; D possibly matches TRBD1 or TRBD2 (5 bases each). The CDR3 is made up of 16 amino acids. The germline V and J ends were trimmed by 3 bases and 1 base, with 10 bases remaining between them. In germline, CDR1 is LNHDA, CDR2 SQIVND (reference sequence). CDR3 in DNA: TGTGCCAGTAGTATCGGGGCAGGGTCTGGGGCCAACGTCCTGACTTTC. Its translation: CASSIGAGSGANVLTF.

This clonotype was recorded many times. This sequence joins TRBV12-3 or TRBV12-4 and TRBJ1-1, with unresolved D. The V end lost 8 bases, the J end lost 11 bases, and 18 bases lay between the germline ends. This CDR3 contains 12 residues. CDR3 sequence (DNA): TGTGCCAGCTCCCTAAGTTCCCTCCAGGCTTTCTTT. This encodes CASSLSSLQAFF.

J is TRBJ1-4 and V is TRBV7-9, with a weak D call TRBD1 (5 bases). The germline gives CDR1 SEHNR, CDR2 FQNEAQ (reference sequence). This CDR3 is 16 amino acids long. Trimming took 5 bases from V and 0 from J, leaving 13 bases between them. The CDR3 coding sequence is TGTGCCAGCAGCCTCGGGACGGCGGCAACTAATGAAAAACTGTTTTTT. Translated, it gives CASSLGTAATNEKLFF.

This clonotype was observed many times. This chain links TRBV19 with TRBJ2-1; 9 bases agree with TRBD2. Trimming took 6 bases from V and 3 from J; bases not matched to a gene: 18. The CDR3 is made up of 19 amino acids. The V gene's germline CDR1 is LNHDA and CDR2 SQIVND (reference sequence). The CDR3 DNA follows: TGTGCCAGTAGGGGGACGGATGGCCTAGCGGGATCCCGCTACAATGAGCAGTTCTTC. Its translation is CASRGTDGLAGSRYNEQFF.

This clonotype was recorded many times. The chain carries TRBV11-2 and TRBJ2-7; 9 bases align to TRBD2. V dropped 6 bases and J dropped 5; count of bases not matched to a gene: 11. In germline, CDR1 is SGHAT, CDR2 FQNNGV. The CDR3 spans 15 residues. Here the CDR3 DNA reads TGTGCCAGCAGTTCCCCGCAAGCGGGAGGCCACGAGCAGTACTTC. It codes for CASSSPQAGGHEQYF.

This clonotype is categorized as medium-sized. CDR3 nucleotides: TGTGCCAGCAGTCCCACCAGGGGGGTCACAGATACGCAGTATTTT. Translating it yields CASSPTRGVTDTQYF. This chain uses TRBV27 with TRBJ2-3, with a tentative D call TRBD1 (7 bases). Germline values: CDR1 MNHEY, CDR2 SMNVEV (reference sequence). CDR3 size: 15 residues. V was pared by 5 bases and J by 2 bases, with 14 bases between.

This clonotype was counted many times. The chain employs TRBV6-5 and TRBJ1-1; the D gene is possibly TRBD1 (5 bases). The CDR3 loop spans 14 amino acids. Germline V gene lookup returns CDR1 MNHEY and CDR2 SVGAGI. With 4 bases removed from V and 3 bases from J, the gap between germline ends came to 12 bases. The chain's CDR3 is CASSSGSGDTEAFF. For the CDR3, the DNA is TGTGCCAGCAGTTCAGGGTCGGGAGACACTGAAGCTTTCTTT.

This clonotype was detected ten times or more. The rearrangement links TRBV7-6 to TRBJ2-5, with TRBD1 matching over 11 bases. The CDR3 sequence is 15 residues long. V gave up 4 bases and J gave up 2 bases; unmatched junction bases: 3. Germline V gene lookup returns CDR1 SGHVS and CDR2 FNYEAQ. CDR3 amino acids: CASSSWDRGQETQYF. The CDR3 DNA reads TGTGCCAGCAGCTCCTGGGACAGGGGGCAAGAGACCCAGTACTTC.

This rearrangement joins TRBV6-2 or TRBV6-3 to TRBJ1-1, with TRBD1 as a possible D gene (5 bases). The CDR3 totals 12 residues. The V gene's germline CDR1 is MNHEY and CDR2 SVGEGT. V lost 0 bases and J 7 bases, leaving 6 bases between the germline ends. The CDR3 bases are TGTGCCAGCAGTTACTCGGGGGTTGAAGCTTTCTTT. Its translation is CASSYSGVEAFF.

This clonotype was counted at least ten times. CDR3 nucleotides: TGTGCCAGCAGCCCAACAGGGGGTTCCTACAATGAGCAGTTCTTC. This translates into CASSPTGGSYNEQFF. The gene calls are TRBV11-3 and TRBJ2-1, with TRBD1 matching 8 bases. V lost 5 bases, J lost 1 base, and 4 bases stayed unmatched. Germline CDR1 is SGHNT and CDR2 is YENEEA. The CDR3 has 15 amino acids.

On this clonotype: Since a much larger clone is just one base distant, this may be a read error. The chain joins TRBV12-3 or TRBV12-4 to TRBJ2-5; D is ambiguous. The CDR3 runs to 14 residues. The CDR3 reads CASSLDGSQETQHF. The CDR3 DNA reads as TGTGCCAGCAGTTTAGACGGCAGTCAAGAGACCCAGCACTTC.

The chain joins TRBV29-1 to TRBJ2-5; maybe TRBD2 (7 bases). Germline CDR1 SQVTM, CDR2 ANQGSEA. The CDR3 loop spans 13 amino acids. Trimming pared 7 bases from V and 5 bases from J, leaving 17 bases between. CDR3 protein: CSAIGGAGETQYF. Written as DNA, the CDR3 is TGCAGCGCCATTGGGGGGGCAGGGGAGACCCAGTACTTC.